This T cell receptor (beta chain) was obtained from a study of prognosis after radiotherapy for stage I lung cancer. Study-level points and caveats: Lower Shannon entropy after stereotactic body radiation therapy was observed in patients who went on to develop distant metastases.

Germline CDR1 is PRHDT and CDR2 is FYEKMQ (reference sequence). Trimming cost V 6 bases and J 5 bases, with 25 bases left between them. This CDR3 region has 17 residues. Multiplex PCR, run in two rounds, amplified TCR beta CDR3 from genomic DNA. Round-one PCR had primers specific to each TRBV and TRBJ gene. TCRdb called the multiplex PCR reads again in MiXCR, with one record for every CDR3 protein. Of around 23,000 distinct CDR3 sequences in the sample, less than 50% were seen once. Comment on this clonotype: Its antigen is not known.

This receptor was taken from a donor aged 50 or older with non-small cell lung cancer. The specimen was PBMCs, collected before or after stereotactic body radiation therapy (not recorded which). The chain joins TRBV13 to TRBJ1-1, with D perhaps matching TRBD1 (5 bases). CDR3 in DNA: TGTGCCAGCAGGACCTTCCCGGGACTAGGGCAAGGGACTGAAGCTTTCTTT. Protein: CASRTFPGLGQGTEAFF.